Listed below are T cell receptor beta chains from one sample, sequenced in a study of CD8+CD57+ T cells in acquired aplastic anemia. A single record per CDR3 protein comes from TCRdb applying MiXCR to the reads. The profile shows some 170,000 distinct CDR3 sequences, 71% of them singletons. The material sequenced was sorted CD4+, CD8+, or CD8+CD57+ T cells (not recorded which) from PBMCs. The origin of the receptors is a human donor with aplastic anemia. CDR3s include the opening cysteine and the closing phenylalanine or tryptophan. The D gene is left open where the match is weak. Not every row has a clone size; where given, it reads once, few, many or a size class.

-,TRBJ2-1,TRBV9,-,CASTVGSGAYNEQFF,TGTGCCAGCACCGTAGGTAGCGGAGCTTACAATGAGCAGTTCTTC
many,TRBJ2-3,TRBV7-9,-,CASSFISDTQYF,TGTGCCAGCAGCTTCATCTCAGATACGCAGTATTTT
-,TRBJ1-5,TRBV7-9,-,CASSPGGGANQPQHF,TGTGCCAGCAGCCCCGGGGGAGGGGCGAATCAGCCCCAGCATTTT
-,TRBJ1-1,TRBV10-3,-,CAISDPRQANTEAFF,TGTGCCATCAGTGACCCCCGACAGGCAAACACTGAAGCTTTCTTT
-,TRBJ1-5,TRBV20-1,-,CSALRLGHGQPQHF,TGCAGTGCTTTGAGGCTCGGGCATGGTCAGCCCCAGCATTTT
-,TRBJ2-5,TRBV7-2,-,CASSLGNRQETQYF,TGTGCCAGCAGCTTAGGGAATAGACAAGAGACCCAGTACTTC
-,TRBJ1-5,TRBV2,-,CASRAGDGNQPQHF,TGTGCCAGCAGGGCAGGGGATGGCAATCAGCCCCAGCATTTT
few,TRBJ2-7,TRBV27,-,CASSNLNRVHEQYF,TGTGCCAGCAGCAACCTTAACAGGGTTCACGAGCAGTACTTC
-,TRBJ2-7,TRBV7-9,-,CASRVASYEQHF,TGTGCCAGCAGGGTAGCGAGCTACGAGCAGCACTTC
-,TRBJ2-7,TRBV7-9,-,CASSLDGHYEQYF,TGTGCCAGCAGCTTAGACGGGCACTACGAGCAGTACTTC
-,TRBJ1-2,TRBV12-3/TRBV12-4,-,CASSLRTVYGYTF,TGTGCCAGCAGTTTAAGGACAGTCTATGGCTACACCTTC
-,TRBJ2-1,TRBV14,TRBD2,CASSQLAGSYNEQFF,TGTGCCAGCAGCCAGCTAGCGGGTTCCTACAATGAGCAGTTCTTC
few,TRBJ2-2,TRBV20-1,-,CSAGVNTGELFF,TGCAGTGCGGGGGTGAACACCGGGGAGCTGTTTTTT
few,TRBJ1-6,TRBV2,-,CASSVGTPPSPLHF,TGTGCCAGCAGTGTCGGGACACCGCCCTCACCCCTCCACTTT
many,TRBJ2-1,TRBV7-9,-,CASSLDFSPGNEQFF,TGTGCCAGCAGCTTAGACTTCTCCCCTGGAAATGAGCAGTTCTTC
-,TRBJ2-5,TRBV2,-,CASSHRPTPQETQYF,TGTGCCAGCAGCCACCGACCGACCCCCCAAGAGACCCAGTACTTC
once,TRBJ2-6,TRBV19,TRBD2,CASRLGLAGARDSGANVLTF,TGTGCCAGCAGGTTGGGACTAGCGGGAGCCAGGGACTCTGGGGCCAACGTCCTGACTTTC
many,TRBJ2-2,TRBV20-1,-,CSAPGSGDRNELFF,TGCAGTGCCCCAGGGTCGGGAGACCGCAATGAGCTGTTTTTT
-,TRBJ1-4,TRBV2,-,CASRTTGLNEKLFF,TGTGCCAGCAGGACGACAGGACTTAATGAAAAACTGTTTTTT
few,TRBJ2-7,TRBV29-1,TRBD1,CSVEDGDSQEREPYEQYF,TGCAGCGTTGAAGATGGGGACAGTCAAGAGAGAGAACCCTACGAGCAGTACTTC
once,TRBJ1-5,TRBV20-1,TRBD1,CSALPGQGYNQPQHF,TGCAGTGCTCTACCGGGACAGGGTTACAATCAGCCCCAGCATTTT
-,TRBJ2-3,TRBV6-4,TRBD2,CASSTPERGDPYF,TGTGCCAGCAGCACCCCGGAGCGGGGCGACCCGTATTTT
-,TRBJ2-3,TRBV29-1,TRBD2,CSVGLAGVEDTQYF,TGCAGCGTCGGACTAGCGGGGGTTGAGGATACGCAGTATTTT
-,TRBJ1-4,TRBV7-8,-,CASSGGAVGKLFF,TGTGCCAGCTCCGGGGGGGCGGTTGGGAAACTGTTTTTT
-,TRBJ2-2,TRBV29-1,-,CSVHRNTGELFF,TGCAGCGTTCACAGGAACACCGGGGAGCTGTTTTTT
-,TRBJ1-4,TRBV2,-,CASSERAYLEKLFF,TGTGCCAGCAGTGAACGGGCCTATCTAGAAAAACTGTTTTTT
-,TRBJ1-3,TRBV19,TRBD1,CASSNPETGDSGNTIYF,TGTGCCAGTAGTAACCCCGAGACAGGGGACTCTGGAAACACCATATATTTT
-,TRBJ2-7,TRBV20-1,TRBD2,CSALTASGIYEQYF,TGCAGTGCTTTAACGGCTAGCGGGATCTACGAGCAGTACTTC
-,TRBJ2-5,TRBV12-3/TRBV12-4,TRBD2,CASGLGVSGGGQETQYF,TGTGCTAGTGGTTTGGGAGTTTCGGGAGGGGGCCAAGAGACCCAGTACTTC
-,TRBJ1-2,TRBV4-2,-,CASSLAAGYGYTF,TGTGCCAGCAGCTTGGCGGCGGGCTATGGCTACACCTTC
many,TRBJ1-1,TRBV19,TRBD1,CASSEGQGFKAFF,TGTGCCAGTAGTGAAGGACAGGGTTTTAAAGCTTTCTTT
-,TRBJ2-5,TRBV5-4,-,CASSFGWTQETQYF,TGTGCCAGCAGCTTCGGTTGGACCCAAGAGACCCAGTACTTC
-,TRBJ2-7,TRBV9,TRBD1,CASSDRGEAPLHF,TGTGCCAGCTCAGACAGGGGCGAGGCACCCCTCCACTTC
-,TRBJ2-1,TRBV10-2,TRBD2,CASSEFATSGNNEQFF,TGCGCCAGCAGTGAGTTTGCGACTAGCGGTAACAATGAGCAGTTCTTC
-,TRBJ2-3,TRBV29-1,-,CSVGGADTQYF,TGCAGCGTTGGTGGAGCGGATACGCAGTATTTT
-,TRBJ2-5,TRBV5-4,-,CASSLEGGASLETQYF,TGTGCCAGCAGCTTGGAGGGGGGCGCCAGTTTGGAGACCCAGTACTTC
-,TRBJ2-3,TRBV7-8,TRBD2,CASSLETSGGHYF,TGTGCCAGCAGCTTAGAGACTAGCGGCGGGCACTATTTT
-,TRBJ1-6,TRBV19,-,CASSIDRAAQSPLHF,TGTGCCAGTAGTATAGATCGAGCCGCTCAGTCACCCCTCCACTTT
-,TRBJ2-7,TRBV5-6,-,CASSRLQGYEQYF,TGTGCCAGCAGCAGGCTACAGGGTTACGAGCAGTACTTC
-,TRBJ2-7,TRBV25-1,TRBD2,CASGLAGGNEQYF,TGTGCCAGCGGACTAGCGGGAGGTAACGAGCAGTACTTC
-,TRBJ2-2,TRBV20-1,-,CSAGGSGSGELFF,TGCAGTGCAGGAGGTAGCGGCTCCGGGGAGCTGTTTTTT
once,TRBJ1-2,TRBV19,TRBD1,CASSNPETGDYTF,TGTGCCAGTAGTAACCCCGAGACAGGGGACTACACCTTC
few,TRBJ2-3,TRBV9,-,CASSVQDTSTDTQYF,TGTGCCAGCAGCGTTCAGGACACAAGCACAGATACGCAGTATTTT
-,TRBJ1-1,TRBV10-3,-,CAISESSAGAPNTEAFF,TGTGCCATCAGTGAGTCGTCGGCAGGGGCCCCGAACACTGAAGCTTTCTTT
once,TRBJ2-2,TRBV7-2,TRBD2,CASSVDSGRTGELFF,TGTGCCAGCAGCGTAGATAGCGGGAGAACCGGGGAGCTGTTTTTT
-,TRBJ2-7,TRBV4-3,-,CASSQDLVGGLSYEQYF,TGCGCCAGCAGCCAAGATCTAGTTGGCGGGCTCTCCTACGAGCAGTACTTC
-,TRBJ1-6,TRBV18,-,CASSPPRRDSPLHF,TGTGCCAGCTCACCACCTCGTCGGGATTCACCCCTCCACTTT
-,TRBJ2-7,TRBV5-1,TRBD1,CASSSTSGTADPEQYF,TGCGCCAGCAGCTCTACCTCCGGGACAGCCGATCCAGAGCAGTACTTC
once,TRBJ1-6,TRBV7-8,-,CASSSGLYNSPLHF,TGTGCCAGCAGCTCCGGACTTTATAATTCACCCCTCCACTTT
-,TRBJ2-3,TRBV19,-,CASSGQGRFYEQYF,TGTGCCAGTAGTGGGCAGGGCAGATTTTACGAGCAGTATTTT